The clone carrying this TCR beta chain was found once. Its target is unknown. Vbeta (60) and Jbeta (13) primers were used in the PCR. Profiled with immunoSEQ multiplex PCR; TCRdb holds only in-frame clones, not every one. The repertoire consists of 280,000 or so clones, with around nine tenths occurring once and the leading ten covering about 2%. This entry is derived from a study of cytomegalovirus exposure and HLA in healthy donors. There were likely unrecorded immune exposures, though donors were nominally healthy when sampled. Study-level results: Presence/absence analyses treated sequencing depth as roughly uniform across donors. Researchers counted roughly 160 TCR beta chains as cytomegalovirus-associated.

The germline CDR1 and CDR2 sequences are SGDLS and YYNGEE. V was trimmed by 3 bases and J by 3 bases, leaving 9 bases between them. CDR3 length: 13 residues. J is TRBJ1-2 and V is TRBV9; no clear D gene. This TCR came from a woman aged 18-29 years in good health and CMV-seronegative. The sequenced material came from PBMCs. CDR3 sequence: CASSAQNDYGYTF. In nucleotides, the CDR3 is TGTGCCAGCAGCGCCCAGAACGACTATGGCTACACCTTC.